These 25 T cell receptor beta chains share one sample of origin, sequenced in a study of human T cells and chemical hapten exposure. Time point given: patch test 3, about 24 weeks after DPC sensitization. The treatment: therapeutic diphenylcyclopropenone sensitization with weekly scalp DPC. TCRdb fed the RACE reads into MiXCR, producing one record per CDR3 protein. The sample has 45,000 to 60,000 distinct CDR3 sequences; around an eighth are singletons. The material was whole blood, obtained in connection with sensitization to the hapten diphenylcyclopropenone (DPC). Receptors were obtained from a man aged 25 to 45 with alopecia areata. Some clones in this sample may be carry-over from other donors' samples.

The sample holds many counts of this clonotype. The CDR3 region is CSVETGVGQPQHF. CDR3 in DNA: TGCAGCGTTGAGACAGGGGTAGGTCAGCCCCAGCATTTT. This sequence joins TRBV29-1 and TRBJ1-5; 8 positions agree with TRBD1. V shed 3 bases, J shed 6 bases, and the junction held 4 bases outside the gene matches. Looked up from germline, CDR1 is SQVTM and CDR2 is ANQGSEA. The CDR3 is made up of 13 amino acids.

The table lists this clonotype with many counts. The chain combines TRBV11-1 with TRBJ2-7, with 7 bases identical to TRBD1. Germline trimming cut 3 bases from V and 2 bases from J; bases unmatched to any gene: 1. CDR1 SGHAT and CDR2 FQDESV come from the germline V gene (reference sequence). There are 13 residues in the CDR3. In DNA form, the CDR3 reads TGTGCCAGCAGCTTGGGACAGACCTACGAGCAGTACTTC. Translating it yields CASSLGQTYEQYF.

The chain uses TRBV29-1 and TRBJ1-1, with 7 bases fitting TRBD1. The CDR3 is made up of 15 amino acids. The V segment lost 4 bases and the J segment 1 base; nucleotides outside the gene matches: 9. Germline assignment: CDR1 SQVTM and CDR2 ANQGSEA. In nucleotides, the CDR3 is TGCAGCGTTGCACTGGGGGACAGTCCGAACACTGAAGCTTTCTTT. This encodes CSVALGDSPNTEAFF. Full variable domain (remainder filled in from reference TRBV29-1 and TRBJ1-1): SAVISQKPSRDICQRGTSLTIQCQVDSQVTMMFWYRQQPGQSLTLIATANQGSEATYESGFVIDKFPISRPNLTFSTLTVSNMSPEDSSIYLCSVALGDSPNTEAFFGQGTRLTVV.

This clonotype turned up a few times. V usage is TRBV29-1 and J usage is TRBJ2-7; no definite D call. Germline V lookup: CDR1 SQVTM, CDR2 ANQGSEA. Trimming took 5 bases from V and 3 from J, leaving 17 bases between them. The CDR3 contains 14 residues. CDR3 residues: CSVSKSWESYEQYF. CDR3 in DNA: TGCAGCGTTTCAAAGAGCTGGGAAAGCTACGAGCAGTACTTC.

This clonotype came up many times. V gene TRBV28 combines with J gene TRBJ2-6; D gene uncertain. The CDR3 loop spans 13 amino acids. Germline assignment: CDR1 MDHEN and CDR2 SYDVKM. The V end was cut by 10 bases, the J end by 4 bases, with 11 bases between. CDR3 in DNA: TGTGCCACCGCTCCCGGCGGGGCCAACGTCCTGACTTTC. Translating gives CATAPGGANVLTF.

This clonotype was seen more than once but under ten times. The rearrangement links TRBV28 to TRBJ2-7; 8 positions match TRBD2. V was clipped by 4 bases and J by 4 bases; unmatched bases: 12. The germline V gene encodes CDR1 MDHEN and CDR2 SYDVKM. The CDR3 contains 16 residues. The CDR3 here is CASSSPRRGAGYEQYF. The CDR3 DNA reads as TGTGCCAGCAGTTCCCCTAGGCGGGGGGCCGGATACGAGCAGTACTTC.

This clonotype was seen a few times. This sequence joins TRBV2 and TRBJ1-1; the D gene is possibly TRBD1 (5 bases). Germline V gene data show CDR1 as SNHLY and CDR2 as FYNNEI. Trimming cost V 6 bases and J 3 bases, with 11 bases left between them. The CDR3 runs 13 residues. The CDR3 reads CASRGFRDTEAFF. As DNA, the CDR3 is TGTGCCAGCAGAGGGTTCAGGGACACTGAAGCTTTCTTT.

The chain joins TRBV20-1 to TRBJ2-3; D is undetermined. The CDR3 contains 13 residues. CDR1 and CDR2 from the germline V gene are DFQATT and SNEGSKA (reference sequence). V lost 7 bases and J lost 0, with 11 bases in between. Here the CDR3 reads CSEGPSSTDTQYF. The CDR3 nucleotides read TGCAGTGAAGGGCCGAGTAGCACAGATACGCAGTATTTT.

J is TRBJ2-7 and V is TRBV7-6; D possibly corresponds to TRBD1 (6 bases). V was cut by 4 bases and J by 2 bases, with 18 bases left in between. Germline CDR1 reads SGHVS; CDR2 reads FNYEAQ. This CDR3 has 16 residues. The CDR3 here is CASSSSPRTDPYEQYF. The CDR3 DNA reads TGTGCCAGCAGCTCGTCTCCCAGGACAGATCCCTACGAGCAGTACTTC.

This clonotype appeared many times. This rearrangement joins TRBV5-1 to TRBJ1-6; 12 bases are shared with TRBD1. The V gene end was trimmed by 4 bases and the J gene end by 11 bases; junction bases not matched to a gene: 7. Per the germline V gene, CDR1 is SGHRS and CDR2 is YFSETQ. The CDR3 spans 15 residues. The CDR3 is CASSAWDRGLPPLHF. CDR3 in DNA: TGCGCCAGCAGCGCGTGGGACAGGGGGCTGCCACCCCTCCACTTT.

There are many counts of this clonotype. The gene calls are TRBV7-6 and TRBJ2-3, with 9 bases lining up with TRBD1. This CDR3 spans 13 amino acids. Germline CDR1 and CDR2: SGHVS and FNYEAQ. V shed 5 bases and J 6 bases; nucleotides not matched to a gene: 3. This chain's CDR3 is CASSPGQGDTQYF. CDR3 nucleotides: TGTGCCAGCAGCCCGGGACAGGGTGATACGCAGTATTTT.

This clonotype was detected many times. CDR3 sequence: CASSYSWTQTETQYF. CDR3 DNA: TGTGCCAGCAGTTACTCTTGGACTCAGACGGAGACCCAGTACTTC. The rearrangement links TRBV6-5 to TRBJ2-5, with D maybe TRBD2 (5 bases). Germline V lookup: CDR1 MNHEY, CDR2 SVGAGI. V lost 0 bases and J 5 bases, leaving 13 bases between the germline ends. This CDR3 comprises 15 residues.

The sample holds many counts of this clonotype. This chain links TRBV5-5 with TRBJ1-4, with no clear D. Germline V gives CDR1 SGHKS, CDR2 YYEKEE (reference sequence). V was clipped by 6 bases and J by 8 bases, with 14 bases between them. This CDR3 contains 13 residues. CDR3 sequence reads: CASTRMREEKLFF. The CDR3 coding sequence is TGTGCCAGCACCCGGATGCGGGAAGAAAAACTGTTTTTT.

This clonotype turned up a few times. The chain carries TRBV5-1 and TRBJ2-7, with a tentative D call TRBD1 (5 bases). The CDR3 is made up of 11 amino acids. Per the germline V gene, CDR1 is SGHRS and CDR2 is YFSETQ. V lost 5 bases and J 3 bases, leaving 6 bases between the germline ends. The CDR3 coding sequence is TGCGCCAGCAGGGACATCTACGAGCAGTACTTC. It specifies CASRDIYEQYF.

This chain connects TRBV6-2 or TRBV6-3 to TRBJ2-3, with a possible D match to TRBD1 (6 bases). V lost 2 bases and J 2 bases, leaving 20 bases between the germline ends. This CDR3 is 18 amino acids long. The germline gives CDR1 MNHEY, CDR2 SVGEGT. CDR3 in amino acids: CASSYERGTPYITDTQYF. The DNA for the CDR3 is TGTGCCAGCAGTTACGAAAGGGGGACACCCTACATCACAGATACGCAGTATTTT.

Only a few counts were recorded for this clonotype. The chain carries TRBV4-3 and TRBJ2-7; D is unresolved. The ends were cut back, 0 bases at V and 6 bases at J, with 12 bases in the middle. The CDR3 covers 14 residues. Germline values: CDR1 LGHNA, CDR2 YSLEER. CDR3 protein: CASSQDHWVGEQYF. The CDR3 region has the DNA TGCGCCAGCAGCCAAGATCATTGGGTGGGCGAGCAGTACTTC.

In this sample, this clonotype turned up many times. The chain joins TRBV7-3 to TRBJ2-5, with 9 bases matching TRBD2. V lost 5 bases, J lost 3 bases, and 4 bases stayed unmatched. The CDR3 is 14 amino acids. The V gene's germline CDR1 is SGHTA and CDR2 FQGTGA. The CDR3 DNA follows: TGTGCCAGCAGCCCTCCTAGCGGGGAAGAGACCCAGTACTTC. Protein product: CASSPPSGEETQYF.

This clonotype was observed once. The chain links TRBV10-3 to TRBJ2-5; maybe TRBD1 (6 bases). V was cut by 5 bases and J by 3 bases, with 7 bases left in between. The CDR3 loop spans 12 amino acids. Per the germline V gene, CDR1 is ENHRY and CDR2 is SYGVKD. The CDR3 region has the DNA TGTGCCATCAGTTCAGGGGAAGAGACCCAGTACTTC. This translates into CAISSGEETQYF.

This clonotype came up many times. This chain uses TRBV7-2 with TRBJ1-4; D might be TRBD1 (5 bases). Per germline, CDR1 SGHTA and CDR2 FQGNSA. V was pared by 2 bases and J by 5 bases, with 15 bases between. This CDR3 spans 16 amino acids. In DNA form, the CDR3 reads TGTGCCAGCAGCTTAAAGGGGATGCGGATCAATGAAAAACTGTTTTTT. It yields the protein CASSLKGMRINEKLFF.

This clonotype has a count of ten or more. The chain is built from TRBV29-1 and TRBJ2-2; TRBD2 agrees at 10 bases. The CDR3 is 14 amino acids. Germline assignment: CDR1 SQVTM and CDR2 ANQGSEA. V trimming: 6 bases; J trimming: 7 bases; junction bases outside the gene matches: 8. In nucleotides, the CDR3 is TGCAGCGTGACCACTAGCGGGGTGCACGGGGAGCTGTTTTTT. This gives the protein CSVTTSGVHGELFF.

This clonotype was seen ten or more times. The chain has TRBV21-1 and TRBJ2-3; TRBD1 is the table's D call, not checked against the DNA. TRBV21-1 is a recognized pseudogene. The CDR3 runs to 17 residues. The CDR3: CASRKGSRQGRTDTQYF. CDR3 sequence (DNA): TGTGCCAGCAGAAAAGGGTCCCGACAGGGGCGCACAGATACGCAGTATTTT.

The sample holds a few counts of this clonotype. The rearrangement uses TRBV10-3 and TRBJ1-1; TRBD1 might be the D (5 bases). The CDR3 runs to 11 residues. The V end was cut by 3 bases, the J end by 9 bases, with 8 bases between. In germline, CDR1 is ENHRY, CDR2 SYGVKD. The CDR3 sequence: CAISEGTKAFF. The DNA for the CDR3 is TGTGCCATCAGTGAAGGGACCAAAGCTTTCTTT.

J is TRBJ1-6 and V is TRBV27, with no clear D. The CDR3 has 14 amino acids. V dropped 4 bases and J dropped 11 bases, with 15 bases sitting between them. Germline loops: CDR1 MNHEY, CDR2 SMNVEV (reference sequence). The CDR3 coding sequence is TGTGCCAGCAGTTATCGTGTACTTGGGACACCCCTCCACTTT. Residues: CASSYRVLGTPLHF.

The chain has TRBV5-6 and TRBJ1-1, with D perhaps TRBD1 (5 bases). Germline-derived CDR1 and CDR2 are SGHDT and YYEEEE. CDR3 size: 12 residues. V was shortened by 3 bases and J by 4 bases, with 7 bases between the two germline ends. CDR3 residues: CASSSGGTEAFF. The DNA of the CDR3 is TGTGCCAGCAGCTCCGGGGGCACTGAAGCTTTCTTT.

The V call is TRBV12-3 or TRBV12-4, the J call TRBJ2-5, with 8 bases fitting TRBD2. The CDR3 spans 16 residues. V was clipped by 5 bases and J by 0 bases; unmatched bases: 8. The CDR3 spells CASSILAGPYQETQYF. CDR3 coding DNA: TGTGCCAGCAGTATTTTAGCGGGACCGTACCAAGAGACCCAGTACTTC.